This is a list of T cell receptor beta chains from one sample in a study of T-cell reconstitution after alpha-beta-depleted transplantation in children. Using its own MiXCR run on the PCR reads, TCRdb lists one record per CDR3 protein. The table records under 850,000 distinct CDR3 sequences, roughly 14% of them present only once. The sample was PBMCs, taken before TCRalphabeta/CD19-depleted stem cell transplant. The receptors stem from a girl aged 2 to 10 with congenital amegakaryocytic thrombocytopenia, due to receive a stem cell transplant. Each CDR3 is given with its conserved first and last residue. D genes are given only for firm matches. Clone size is stated in some rows and not others, as once, few, many or a class when expanded.

v_call: TRBV3-1; d_call: .; j_call: TRBJ2-5; clone_size: .; cdr3_nt: TGTGCCAGCAGCCAAGACTGGGATGGGCAAGAGACCCAGTACTTC; cdr3_aa: CASSQDWDGQETQYF
v_call: TRBV12-3/TRBV12-4; d_call: TRBD1; j_call: TRBJ1-5; clone_size: many; cdr3_nt: TGTGCCAGCAGTTGGGGACAGCTCCAGGTAGGACAGCCCCAGCATTTT; cdr3_aa: CASSWGQLQVGQPQHF
v_call: TRBV6-1; d_call: .; j_call: TRBJ1-5; clone_size: few; cdr3_nt: TGTGCCAGCCGGGGGCCGAATCAGCCCCAGCATTTT; cdr3_aa: CASRGPNQPQHF
v_call: TRBV29-1; d_call: .; j_call: TRBJ2-1; clone_size: few; cdr3_nt: TGCAGCGTTGAAGATGCGGTCCCGGAGCAGTTCTTC; cdr3_aa: CSVEDAVPEQFF
v_call: TRBV6-9; d_call: TRBD1; j_call: TRBJ2-7; clone_size: few; cdr3_nt: TGTGCCAGCAGTTTCGCCGAGACAGGGGGTTACGAGCAGTACTTC; cdr3_aa: CASSFAETGGYEQYF
v_call: TRBV5-1; d_call: .; j_call: TRBJ2-3; clone_size: many; cdr3_nt: TGCGCCAGCAGCGCACGTTTACGGACAAGCACAGATACGCAGTATTTT; cdr3_aa: CASSARLRTSTDTQYF
v_call: TRBV5-1; d_call: TRBD2; j_call: TRBJ2-3; clone_size: many; cdr3_nt: TGCGCCAGCAGCTTGCGGGCAGCCGGACTAGCGGGAGGCACAGATACGCAGTATTTT; cdr3_aa: CASSLRAAGLAGGTDTQYF
v_call: TRBV12-3/TRBV12-4; d_call: .; j_call: TRBJ1-2; clone_size: many; cdr3_nt: TGTGCCAGCAGTTTTCACAGGGACTATGGCTACACCTTC; cdr3_aa: CASSFHRDYGYTF
v_call: TRBV7-8; d_call: .; j_call: TRBJ2-2; clone_size: .; cdr3_nt: TGTGCCAGCACCCAAGAGGAGGTCTTGGGCGGCGGGGAGCTGTTTTTT; cdr3_aa: CASTQEEVLGGGELFF
v_call: TRBV11-2; d_call: TRBD2; j_call: TRBJ2-7; clone_size: many; cdr3_nt: TGTGCCAGCAGTTCCGGGACTAGCGGTTTAAGCGAGCAGTACTTC; cdr3_aa: CASSSGTSGLSEQYF
v_call: TRBV5-1; d_call: TRBD2; j_call: TRBJ2-1; clone_size: many; cdr3_nt: TGCGCCAGCAGCTTGAGGCTAGCGGGAGGGCCTCAGCAGTTCTTC; cdr3_aa: CASSLRLAGGPQQFF
v_call: TRBV28; d_call: .; j_call: TRBJ2-7; clone_size: many; cdr3_nt: TGTGCCAGCGGAACTGACCCCAGGGTTATTAGCTCCTACGAGCAGTACTTC; cdr3_aa: CASGTDPRVISSYEQYF
v_call: TRBV30; d_call: .; j_call: TRBJ2-7; clone_size: .; cdr3_nt: TGTGCCTGGGCGCGGGGGCCCTACGAGCAGTACTTC; cdr3_aa: CAWARGPYEQYF
v_call: TRBV28; d_call: .; j_call: TRBJ2-7; clone_size: few; cdr3_nt: TGTGCCAGCACCTTGCGGCCGACTTCCTACGAGCAGTACTTC; cdr3_aa: CASTLRPTSYEQYF
v_call: TRBV12-3/TRBV12-4; d_call: TRBD1; j_call: TRBJ1-1; clone_size: once; cdr3_nt: TGTGCCAGCAGTTATGGGACAGGGGGCGCGAGAGCTTTCTTT; cdr3_aa: CASSYGTGGARAFF
v_call: TRBV2; d_call: .; j_call: TRBJ2-2; clone_size: .; cdr3_nt: TGTGCCAGCAGGGTTGGGTTAACCGGGGAGCTGTTTTTT; cdr3_aa: CASRVGLTGELFF
v_call: TRBV5-1; d_call: TRBD2; j_call: TRBJ2-1; clone_size: many; cdr3_nt: TGCGCCAGCAGGCTAGCGGGTACCGTGGGAGGAGAGCAGTTCTTC; cdr3_aa: CASRLAGTVGGEQFF
v_call: TRBV7-8; d_call: TRBD1; j_call: TRBJ2-7; clone_size: few; cdr3_nt: TGTGCCAGCAGCCTTAGGGGAGGACAGGGCTACGAGCAGTACTTC; cdr3_aa: CASSLRGGQGYEQYF
v_call: TRBV2; d_call: TRBD1; j_call: TRBJ2-1; clone_size: few; cdr3_nt: TGTGCCAGCAGTCCCATTTGGACAGGTCCTGAGCAGTTCTTC; cdr3_aa: CASSPIWTGPEQFF
v_call: TRBV19; d_call: .; j_call: TRBJ1-1; clone_size: .; cdr3_nt: TGTGCCAGCAACGTCCGCACTGAAGCTTTCTTT; cdr3_aa: CASNVRTEAFF
v_call: TRBV7-9; d_call: TRBD2; j_call: TRBJ2-4; clone_size: .; cdr3_nt: TGTGCCAGCAGCTTAGTCCTAGCGGGAGTAAACATTCAGTACTTC; cdr3_aa: CASSLVLAGVNIQYF
v_call: TRBV29-1; d_call: .; j_call: TRBJ2-1; clone_size: many; cdr3_nt: TGCAGCGTTCCCTACGCGGGATCCTACAATGAGCAGTTCTTC; cdr3_aa: CSVPYAGSYNEQFF
v_call: TRBV6-1; d_call: .; j_call: TRBJ1-5; clone_size: .; cdr3_nt: TGTGCCAGCACCCCAAGAGGGGAGGGGAATCAGCCCCAGCATTTT; cdr3_aa: CASTPRGEGNQPQHF
v_call: TRBV20-1; d_call: TRBD2; j_call: TRBJ2-7; clone_size: few; cdr3_nt: TGCAGTGCTACGGGAGGTTCCTTCCACGAGCAGTACTTC; cdr3_aa: CSATGGSFHEQYF
v_call: TRBV20-1; d_call: TRBD2; j_call: TRBJ2-5; clone_size: many; cdr3_nt: TGCAGTGCTGACACGGGACTAGCGGCCCAAGAGACCCAGTACTTC; cdr3_aa: CSADTGLAAQETQYF
v_call: TRBV12-3/TRBV12-4; d_call: .; j_call: TRBJ1-5; clone_size: many; cdr3_nt: TGTGCCAGCAGCCTACAGGGTCGGCCCCAGCATTTT; cdr3_aa: CASSLQGRPQHF
v_call: TRBV7-8; d_call: .; j_call: TRBJ1-3; clone_size: few; cdr3_nt: TGTGCCAGCAGCCAACGCACACGGGGCCGCTCTGGAAACACCATATATTTT; cdr3_aa: CASSQRTRGRSGNTIYF
v_call: TRBV12-3/TRBV12-4; d_call: .; j_call: TRBJ2-3; clone_size: many; cdr3_nt: TGTGCCAGCAGACGACCCGATCTAGCAGATACGCAGTATTTT; cdr3_aa: CASRRPDLADTQYF
v_call: TRBV7-6; d_call: .; j_call: TRBJ2-1; clone_size: many; cdr3_nt: TGTGCCAGCAGCTTAGTGGCGGGACTTGGCAATGAGCAGTTCTTC; cdr3_aa: CASSLVAGLGNEQFF
v_call: TRBV5-1; d_call: TRBD1; j_call: TRBJ2-5; clone_size: many; cdr3_nt: TGCGCCAGCAGCCCCGACAGGGGGGAGACCCAGTACTTC; cdr3_aa: CASSPDRGETQYF
v_call: TRBV4-1; d_call: .; j_call: TRBJ2-5; clone_size: .; cdr3_nt: TGCGCCAGCAGCCATAGATTAGCCGAGACCCAGTACTTC; cdr3_aa: CASSHRLAETQYF
v_call: TRBV6-5; d_call: .; j_call: TRBJ2-7; clone_size: few; cdr3_nt: TGTGCCAGCAGTTACTCAAGACAGTCCTACGAGCAGTACTTC; cdr3_aa: CASSYSRQSYEQYF
v_call: TRBV20-1; d_call: .; j_call: TRBJ2-5; clone_size: many; cdr3_nt: TGCAGTGCTACCACTGGGACTGCCTGGGAGACCCAGTACTTC; cdr3_aa: CSATTGTAWETQYF
v_call: TRBV12-3/TRBV12-4; d_call: .; j_call: TRBJ1-4; clone_size: .; cdr3_nt: TGTGCCAGCACTGAATCAACTAATGAAAAACTGTTTTTT; cdr3_aa: CASTESTNEKLFF
v_call: TRBV12-3/TRBV12-4; d_call: TRBD1; j_call: TRBJ1-1; clone_size: many; cdr3_nt: TGTGCCAGCAGTGCGAGACAGGGGATAAGCACTGAAGCTTTCTTT; cdr3_aa: CASSARQGISTEAFF
v_call: TRBV29-1; d_call: TRBD1; j_call: TRBJ2-4; clone_size: few; cdr3_nt: TGCAGCGTGAGATCCGGGACAGGGGGAAACATTCAGTACTTC; cdr3_aa: CSVRSGTGGNIQYF
v_call: TRBV29-1; d_call: TRBD1; j_call: TRBJ2-7; clone_size: few; cdr3_nt: TGCAGCGTTGGGCTCTTGAGCACCGGGACAGGTTCCTACGAGCAGTACTTC; cdr3_aa: CSVGLLSTGTGSYEQYF
v_call: TRBV5-8; d_call: .; j_call: TRBJ2-1; clone_size: .; cdr3_nt: TGTGCCAGCAGCTTGGGGGTGTCGGCGGGCCTGCAGTTCTTC; cdr3_aa: CASSLGVSAGLQFF
v_call: TRBV20-1; d_call: .; j_call: TRBJ2-1; clone_size: many; cdr3_nt: TGCAGTGCTAGAGTGGACCGTGGCTACAATGAGCAGTTCTTC; cdr3_aa: CSARVDRGYNEQFF
v_call: TRBV20-1; d_call: .; j_call: TRBJ2-7; clone_size: .; cdr3_nt: TGCAGTGCTAGAGTAATTCGGACTCTGGAAAGCTCCTACGAGCAGTACTTC; cdr3_aa: CSARVIRTLESSYEQYF
v_call: TRBV29-1; d_call: .; j_call: TRBJ2-3; clone_size: many; cdr3_nt: TGCAGCGGGGGGGCTAGCACAGATACGCAGTATTTT; cdr3_aa: CSGGASTDTQYF
v_call: TRBV7-7; d_call: .; j_call: TRBJ1-5; clone_size: few; cdr3_nt: TGTGCCAGCAGCTTTGCCGTAAGGGAATATAGCAATCAGCCCCAGCATTTT; cdr3_aa: CASSFAVREYSNQPQHF
v_call: TRBV7-9; d_call: .; j_call: TRBJ2-1; clone_size: many; cdr3_nt: TGTGCCAGCAGCTGTGCCATAGCGGAGCCCACTTGCAATGAGCAGTTCTTC; cdr3_aa: CASSCAIAEPTCNEQFF